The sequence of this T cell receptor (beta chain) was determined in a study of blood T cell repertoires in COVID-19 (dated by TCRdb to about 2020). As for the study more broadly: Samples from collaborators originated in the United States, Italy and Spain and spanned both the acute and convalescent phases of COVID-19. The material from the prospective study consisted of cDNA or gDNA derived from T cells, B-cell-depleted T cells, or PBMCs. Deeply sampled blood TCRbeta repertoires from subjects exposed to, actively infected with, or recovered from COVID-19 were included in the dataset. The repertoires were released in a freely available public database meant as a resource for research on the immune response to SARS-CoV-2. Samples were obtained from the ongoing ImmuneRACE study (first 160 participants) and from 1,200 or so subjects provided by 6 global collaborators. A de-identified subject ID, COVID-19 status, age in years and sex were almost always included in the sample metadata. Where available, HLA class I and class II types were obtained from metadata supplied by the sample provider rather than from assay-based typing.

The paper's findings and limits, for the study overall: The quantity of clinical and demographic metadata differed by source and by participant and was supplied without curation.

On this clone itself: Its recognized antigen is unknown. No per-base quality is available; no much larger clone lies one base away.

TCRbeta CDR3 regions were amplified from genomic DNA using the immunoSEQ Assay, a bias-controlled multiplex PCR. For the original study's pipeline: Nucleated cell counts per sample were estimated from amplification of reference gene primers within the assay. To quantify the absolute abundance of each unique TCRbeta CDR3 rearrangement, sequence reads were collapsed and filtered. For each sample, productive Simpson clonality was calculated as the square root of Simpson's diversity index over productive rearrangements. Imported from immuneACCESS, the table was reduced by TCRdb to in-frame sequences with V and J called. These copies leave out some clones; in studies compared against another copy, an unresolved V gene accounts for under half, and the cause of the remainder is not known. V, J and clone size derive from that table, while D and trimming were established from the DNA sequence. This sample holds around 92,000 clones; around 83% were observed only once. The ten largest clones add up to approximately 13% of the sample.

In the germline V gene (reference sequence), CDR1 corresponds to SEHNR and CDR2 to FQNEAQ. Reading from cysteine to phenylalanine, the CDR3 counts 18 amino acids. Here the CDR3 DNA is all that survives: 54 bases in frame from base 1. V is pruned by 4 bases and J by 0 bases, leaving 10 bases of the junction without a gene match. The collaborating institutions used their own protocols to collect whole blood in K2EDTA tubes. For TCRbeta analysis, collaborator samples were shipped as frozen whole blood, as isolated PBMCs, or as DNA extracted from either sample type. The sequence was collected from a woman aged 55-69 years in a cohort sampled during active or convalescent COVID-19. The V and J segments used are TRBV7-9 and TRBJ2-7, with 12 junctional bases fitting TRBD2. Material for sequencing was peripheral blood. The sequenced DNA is TGTGCCAGCAGCTCCCCGACTAGCGGGGGCTCAAGCTCCTACGAGCAGTACTTC. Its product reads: CASSSPTSGGSSSYEQYF.